This TCR beta chain appears in the sequencing data of a study of T cell changes during pregnancy in multiple sclerosis. The CDR3 has 17 amino acids. The trim removed 4 bases at V and 0 bases at J, leaving 8 bases unmatched. Libraries were prepared by immunoSEQ multiplex PCR; TCRdb keeps only in-frame clonotypes and omits some of them. The table has 25,000 to 30,000 clones, about 89% seen once; the top ten hold 6.5% to 8.5%. This receptor was obtained from a female donor with multiple sclerosis, enrolled in a pregnancy study. J is TRBJ1-3 and V is TRBV5-3; TRBD1 aligns across 9 bases. TRBV5-3 counts as an open reading frame of uncertain function. Sequenced material: CD8+ T cells from peripheral blood mononuclear cells, taken in the second trimester of pregnancy. The CDR3 here is CARSPATGGYSGNTIYF. In DNA form, the CDR3 reads TGTGCCAGAAGCCCGGCGACAGGGGGATACTCTGGAAACACCATATATTTT.